These T cell receptor beta chains were read from a single sample in a study of cytomegalovirus exposure and HLA in healthy donors. TCRdb's table, derived via immunoSEQ multiplex PCR, lists solely in-frame clones and lacks some. The data contain some 97,000 clones, more than 65% of them singletons. Material: PBMCs. These receptors all stem from a woman between 18 and 29 years old in good health and CMV-seronegative. Both conserved end residues are part of each CDR3. D genes are given only for firm matches.

D gene	J gene	V gene	CDR3 protein	CDR3 DNA
-	TRBJ2-7	TRBV6-1	CASSEQDQGSDEQYF	TGTGCCAGCAGTGAACAGGACCAGGGGTCCGACGAGCAGTACTTC
TRBD1	TRBJ2-5	TRBV14	CASSQDRRDREETQYF	TGTGCCAGCAGCCAAGATCGCCGGGACAGAGAAGAGACCCAGTACTTC
TRBD1	TRBJ2-5	TRBV11-1	CASSLVDREETQYF	TGTGCCAGCAGCTTAGTTGACAGGGAAGAGACCCAGTACTTC
TRBD1	TRBJ2-3	TRBV7-2	CASSPSTGKGTDTQYF	TGTGCCAGCAGCCCTTCGACAGGGAAGGGCACAGATACGCAGTATTTT
-	TRBJ2-7	TRBV11-1	CASSFSSGDGAYEQYF	TGTGCCAGCAGCTTTTCCTCTGGCGACGGGGCCTACGAGCAGTACTTC
-	TRBJ2-1	TRBV5-6	CAGSLAGVNEQFF	TGTGCCGGCAGCTTGGCAGGGGTCAATGAGCAGTTCTTC
TRBD1	TRBJ2-7	TRBV7-9	CASSPTGQGAIPYEQYF	TGTGCCAGCAGCCCAACGGGACAGGGGGCGATTCCCTACGAGCAGTACTTC
-	TRBJ2-1	TRBV28	CASSLFLGRVNEQFF	TGTGCCAGCAGTTTATTTTTGGGGAGAGTCAATGAGCAGTTCTTC
TRBD1	TRBJ2-7	TRBV6-5	CASSYSTGNYEQYF	TGTGCCAGCAGTTACTCGACAGGGAACTACGAGCAGTACTTC
TRBD2	TRBJ2-3	TRBV15	CATSRAAAGGTDTQYF	TGTGCCACCAGCAGAGCGGCAGCGGGGGGTACAGATACGCAGTATTTT
-	TRBJ2-3	TRBV19	CASARAGTRSDTQYF	TGTGCCAGTGCTAGGGCCGGGACACGGTCAGATACGCAGTATTTT
TRBD1	TRBJ2-7	TRBV28	CASSSGQGVTYEQYF	TGTGCCAGCAGTTCGGGACAGGGGGTCACCTACGAGCAGTACTTC
-	TRBJ2-1	TRBV6-1	CASSPGESYNEQFF	TGTGCCAGCTCCCCGGGAGAATCCTACAATGAGCAGTTCTTC
TRBD2	TRBJ2-3	TRBV27	CASTPGLAFTDTQYF	TGTGCCAGCACCCCAGGACTAGCCTTCACAGATACGCAGTATTTT
-	TRBJ1-3	TRBV29-1	CSAQGLPGNTIYF	TGCAGCGCTCAGGGGCTCCCTGGAAACACCATATATTTT
TRBD1	TRBJ1-1	TRBV10-3	CAILDRGLAGTEAFF	TGTGCCATTCTGGACAGGGGGCTAGCGGGTACTGAAGCTTTCTTT
TRBD2	TRBJ2-1	TRBV27	CASRTGTSGGNEQFF	TGTGCCAGCCGAACCGGGACTAGCGGGGGCAATGAGCAGTTCTTC
-	TRBJ2-3	TRBV5-1	CASSLAGSLTDTQYF	TGCGCCAGCAGCTTGGCAGGCAGCCTCACAGATACGCAGTATTTT
-	TRBJ1-6	TRBV6-5	CASSRTGLHNSPLHF	TGTGCCAGCAGTCGTACAGGGTTGCATAATTCACCCCTCCACTTT
TRBD1	TRBJ2-3	TRBV6-1	CASSEGQGGDTQYF	TGTGCCAGCAGTGAAGGACAGGGTGGAGATACGCAGTATTTT